The 10 T cell receptor beta chains below all came from one sample that was sequenced in a study of T cells in Graves' hyperthyroidism and ophthalmopathy. Amplified TCR beta CDR3 regions derived from RNA transcripts. Primed by the HTBI set, a first-round RT-PCR was run on the TCR CDR3. TCRdb independently ran MiXCR on the multiplex PCR reads; one entry per CDR3 protein. The repertoire consists of about 700,000 distinct CDR3 sequences, with approximately 14% occurring once and the leading ten covering 10%. Sample: blood. All receptors derive from a woman younger than 35 with Graves' hyperthyroidism.

V gene TRBV20-1 combines with J gene TRBJ2-7, with 7 bases aligning to TRBD1. Germline CDR1 DFQATT, CDR2 SNEGSKA (reference sequence). CDR3 length equals 14 residues. The V segment lost 7 bases and the J segment 1 base; nucleotides outside the gene matches: 10. CDR3 protein: CSVPGQSLSYEQYF. CDR3 sequence (DNA): TGCAGTGTTCCGGGACAGTCACTATCCTACGAGCAGTACTTC.

This clonotype was recorded many times. The chain combines TRBV12-3 or TRBV12-4 with TRBJ2-7, with D perhaps being TRBD1 or TRBD2 (6 bases each). The CDR3 extends over 14 amino acids. With 1 base removed from V and 5 bases from J, the gap between germline ends came to 12 bases. The CDR3 DNA reads TGTGCCAGCAGTTTAGAGGGGGGTCGCAACGAGCAGTACTTC. Protein: CASSLEGGRNEQYF.

The chain carries TRBV6-5 and TRBJ2-4; D is unclear. The CDR3 is 13 amino acids. Germline V CDR1 and CDR2: MNHEY, SVGAGI. The germline V and J ends were trimmed by 0 bases and 5 bases, with 5 bases remaining between them. The CDR3 here is CASSYSTENIQYF. The CDR3 coding sequence is TGTGCCAGCAGTTACTCGACTGAAAACATTCAGTACTTC.

V and J are TRBV11-2 and TRBJ2-7, with a tentative D call TRBD1 (6 bases). Germline CDR1 reads SGHAT; CDR2 reads FQNNGV. V was trimmed by 2 bases and J by 3 bases, leaving 14 bases between them. CDR3 length: 15 amino acids. CDR3: CASSLYRELNYEQYF. The CDR3 DNA sequence: TGTGCCAGCAGCTTATACAGGGAATTAAACTACGAGCAGTACTTC.

The chain is built from TRBV29-1 and TRBJ1-1; no reliable D call. The V and J ends lost 5 bases and 6 bases respectively, with 16 bases between them. Germline V gene data show CDR1 as SQVTM and CDR2 as ANQGSEA. The CDR3 consists of 13 residues. The CDR3 here is CSVSNTGLAEAFF. DNA of the CDR3: TGCAGCGTTAGTAACACCGGCCTAGCTGAAGCTTTCTTT.

This clonotype has only a few counts. The V and J genes are TRBV7-9 and TRBJ2-1; tentative D call: TRBD2 (6 bases). V was pared by 5 bases and J by 0 bases, with 14 bases between. The germline V gene has CDR1 SEHNR and CDR2 FQNEAQ (reference sequence). This CDR3 region has 16 residues. CDR3 nucleotides: TGTGCCAGCAGCCTTCTAGCGTGGAGCTCCTACAATGAGCAGTTCTTC. Translating gives CASSLLAWSSYNEQFF.

This clonotype was counted many times. J is TRBJ2-7 and V is TRBV4-3; D unresolved. Germline CDR1 is LGHNA and CDR2 is YSLEER. V was pared by 0 bases and J by 3 bases, with 12 bases between. The CDR3 totals 15 residues. CDR3 loop: CASSQDSVWRYEQYF. The CDR3 DNA reads as TGCGCCAGCAGCCAAGACTCTGTGTGGCGCTACGAGCAGTACTTC.

Ten or more counts support this clonotype. The chain couples TRBV20-1 to TRBJ2-5; 7 nucleotides line up with TRBD1. The CDR3 spans 11 residues. In germline, CDR1 is DFQATT, CDR2 SNEGSKA (reference sequence). J was trimmed by 5 bases and V by 6 bases; bases with no gene match: 3. DNA of the CDR3: TGCAGTGCCGGGACAGCGGAGACCCAGTACTTC. Translated, it gives CSAGTAETQYF.

This clonotype was recorded at least ten times. The chain links TRBV2 to TRBJ1-2, with D possibly TRBD1 on 6 matching bases. Trimming removed 3 bases from V and 6 bases from J, with 23 bases in between. There are 17 residues in the CDR3. The germline CDR1 and CDR2 sequences are SNHLY and FYNNEI. In DNA, the CDR3 is TGTGCCAGCAGTGATGGTGGCAGGGGAGGGGGTGCCCATGGCTACACCTTC. As protein: CASSDGGRGGGAHGYTF.

This clonotype came up many times. The chain has TRBV6-1 and TRBJ2-3; 12 nucleotides agree with TRBD2. Germline V gene data show CDR1 as MNHNS and CDR2 as SASEGT. Trimming at V came to 8 bases and at J to 6 bases, leaving 9 bases not matched to a gene. The CDR3 extends over 15 amino acids. CDR3 amino acids: CASCRLAGVRDTQYF. CDR3 nucleotides: TGTGCCAGCTGCCGACTAGCGGGAGTGCGGGATACGCAGTATTTT.